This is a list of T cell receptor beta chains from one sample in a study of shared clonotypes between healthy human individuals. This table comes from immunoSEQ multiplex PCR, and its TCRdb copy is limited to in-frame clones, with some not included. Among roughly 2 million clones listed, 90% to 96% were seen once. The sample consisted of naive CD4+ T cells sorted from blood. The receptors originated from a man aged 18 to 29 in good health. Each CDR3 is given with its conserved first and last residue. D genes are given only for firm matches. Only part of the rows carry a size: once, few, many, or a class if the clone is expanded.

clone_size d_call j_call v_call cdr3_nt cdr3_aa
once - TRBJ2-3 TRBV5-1 TGCGCCAGCAGCTTGGTGGTAGCTGGGGATACGCAGTATTTT CASSLVVAGDTQYF
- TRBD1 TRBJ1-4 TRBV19 TGTGCCAGTAGTAGGGACAGGGAGTTTAATGAAAAACTGTTTTTT CASSRDREFNEKLFF
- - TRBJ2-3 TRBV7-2 TGTGCCAGCAGCACGAAGAGTCTAGCCCCCCCCGTGTCGATGGATACGCAGTATTTT CASSTKSLAPPVSMDTQYF
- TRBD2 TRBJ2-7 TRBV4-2 TGTGCCAGCAGCCAAGGCGCCGGGCGGGGGAGCTCCTACGAGCAGTACTTC CASSQGAGRGSSYEQYF
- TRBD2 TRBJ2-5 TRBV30 TGTGCCTGCACACTAGCGGGAAAAGAGACCCAGTACTTC CACTLAGKETQYF
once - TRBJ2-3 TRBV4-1 TGCGCCAGCAGCCAAGGGGAGCGTAGCACAGATACGCAGTATTTT CASSQGERSTDTQYF
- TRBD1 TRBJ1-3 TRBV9 TGTGCCAGCAGCGGACAGGGCTCTGGAAACACCATATATTTT CASSGQGSGNTIYF
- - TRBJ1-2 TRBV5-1 TGCGCCAGCACCCTACCGGGGGGCTATGGCTACACCTTC CASTLPGGYGYTF
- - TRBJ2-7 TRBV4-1 TGCGCCAGCAGCCAAGGCGGGACAGTAATCTACGAGCAGTACTTC CASSQGGTVIYEQYF
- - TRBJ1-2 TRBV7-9 TGTGCCAGCAGCTTAGCCTTATCGTCCGGGGGTTATGGCTACACCTTC CASSLALSSGGYGYTF
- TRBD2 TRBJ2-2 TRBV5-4 TGTGCCAGCAGCTTGGCCGGACTAGCGGGGGCTACCGGGGAGCTGTTTTTT CASSLAGLAGATGELFF
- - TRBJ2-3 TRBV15 TGTGCCACCAGCAGAGATGAAGGCACAGATACGCAGTATTTT CATSRDEGTDTQYF
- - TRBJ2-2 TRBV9 TGTGCCAGCAGCCAGATGAGGGGGAAGAACACCGGGGAGCTGTTTTTT CASSQMRGKNTGELFF
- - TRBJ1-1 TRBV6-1 TGTGCCAGCCTAAACCCCCACACAGGGAACACTGAAGCTTTCTTT CASLNPHTGNTEAFF
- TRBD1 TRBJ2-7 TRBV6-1 TGTGCCAGCAGTGAAAGACAGGGGGCGTTCAAGCAGTACTTC CASSERQGAFKQYF
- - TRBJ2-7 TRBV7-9 TGTGCCAGCAGCAGAGGGGTGGAGCAGTACTTC CASSRGVEQYF
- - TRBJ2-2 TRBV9 TGTGCCAGCAGCGTAGACGTCGGAGGGGCCGGGGAGCTGTTTTTT CASSVDVGGAGELFF
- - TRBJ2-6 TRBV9 TGTGCCAGCAGCGTAGCTACGGGTGGGGCCAGGGGAACTACTGGGGCCAACGTCCTGACTTTC CASSVATGGARGTTGANVLTF
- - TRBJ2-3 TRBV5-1 TGCGCCAGCAGCTTGGAGACTATCGACACAGATACGCAGTATTTT CASSLETIDTDTQYF
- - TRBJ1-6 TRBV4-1 TGCGCCAGCAGCCAAGAGGGTTCCGGATTCCGTAATTCACCCCTCCACTTT CASSQEGSGFRNSPLHF
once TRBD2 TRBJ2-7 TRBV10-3 TGTGCCATCAGTAATTACTTAGCGGGAGGCTCCGAGCAGTACTTC CAISNYLAGGSEQYF
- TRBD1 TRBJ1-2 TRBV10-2 TGCGCCAGCAGTGAAGGGGGACAGGGGTCGATCTATGGCTACACCTTC CASSEGGQGSIYGYTF